This T cell receptor beta chain was recovered during a study of Graves' ophthalmopathy and Graves' hyperthyroidism. Across the whole study: Peripheral blood (taken before any treatment) was collected at initial diagnosis. Study-level results: Most thyroid clonotypes with frequency above 0.001 were detected in blood too.

A remark on this clonotype: Antigen unknown. A much more abundant neighbour one base away suggests this may be a read error.

Amplification targeted the TCR beta CDR3 regions, with RNA transcripts as the source material. RT-PCR was first run with HTBI primers, then multiplex PCR in a second round. TCRdb itself ran the multiplex PCR reads through MiXCR, one entry per CDR3 protein. The sample holds 200,000 to 250,000 distinct CDR3 sequences, 20% to 25% seen once. Germline CDR1 is MNHEY and CDR2 is SVGAGI. Trimming took 4 bases from V and 0 from J, leaving 13 bases between them. This CDR3 comprises 15 residues. Pregnancy or lactation, uncontrolled infections and other autoimmune diseases were grounds for excluding patients. Each diagnosis was determined on the basis of clinical symptoms, serum thyroxine, TRAb, thyroid ultrasound and orbital computed tomography.

The sequencing input was peripheral blood. This receptor was taken from a woman in her 50s with Graves' ophthalmopathy. The genes are TRBV6-5 and TRBJ2-7; weak D call: TRBD1 (5 bases). The CDR3 DNA follows: TGTGCCAGCAGTTGGGGCGGACCAAACTCCTACGAGCAGTACTTC. It encodes CASSWGGPNSYEQYF.